One sample yielded the 30 T cell receptor beta chains listed below, sequenced in a study of cytomegalovirus exposure and HLA in healthy donors. A multiplex PCR was run with 60 Vbeta primers and 13 Jbeta primers. TCRdb's copy holds only in-frame clones and misses some; the assay was immunoSEQ multiplex PCR. The sample has 150,000 to 200,000 clones. The specimen was PBMCs. The receptors shown here come from a man aged 25-40 years in good health and CMV-seronegative.

This chain joins TRBV19 and TRBJ2-3; perhaps TRBD2 as D (7 bases). V dropped 0 bases and J dropped 3 bases, with 13 bases sitting between them. The CDR3 extends over 16 amino acids. Germline V gene sequence: CDR1 LNHDA, CDR2 SQIVND (reference sequence). The CDR3 region has the DNA TGTGCCAGTAGTATAGAGGGAGGGGGTACGACAGATACGCAGTATTTT. It translates to CASSIEGGGTTDTQYF.

The rearrangement links TRBV11-3 to TRBJ1-2; D call uncertain. The CDR3 sequence is 12 residues long. Germline V gives CDR1 SGHNT, CDR2 YENEEA. Trimming took 5 bases from V and 6 from J, leaving 10 bases between them. The CDR3 DNA sequence: TGTGCCAGCAGCCAACATGAGGATGGCTACACCTTC. The encoded protein is CASSQHEDGYTF.

For the CDR3, the DNA is TGTGCCAGCAGTCCCTACACCGGAAGCGAGAGAGAGACCCAGTACTTC. Encoded protein: CASSPYTGSERETQYF. The chain couples TRBV11-3 to TRBJ2-5; D is ambiguous. Germline CDR1 and CDR2: SGHNT and YENEEA. V lost 6 bases to trimming and J lost 4 bases, with 21 bases between them. The CDR3 covers 16 residues.

The chain links TRBV4-1 to TRBJ1-5, with 8 nucleotides matching TRBD1. Looked up from germline, CDR1 is MGHRA and CDR2 is YSYEKL. The CDR3 loop spans 17 amino acids. Trimming cost V 4 bases and J 0 bases; bases outside gene matches: 8. CDR3 sequence (DNA): TGCGCCAGCAGCCCCTGGACAGGGAAATATAGCAATCAGCCCCAGCATTTT. It codes for CASSPWTGKYSNQPQHF.

This chain connects TRBV4-2 to TRBJ1-2; the D gene is possibly TRBD1 (5 bases). Between the trimmed V and J ends, which lost 0 bases and 7 bases, there was a span of 12 bases. This CDR3 has 14 residues. Per germline, CDR1 LGHNA and CDR2 YNFKEQ. CDR3 in DNA: TGTGCCAGCAGCCAAGAGGGGGGTATAAGTGGCTACACCTTC. Its protein is CASSQEGGISGYTF.

V gene TRBV28 combines with J gene TRBJ2-2, with D maybe TRBD2 (6 bases). The CDR3 is 15 amino acids. V dropped 7 bases and J dropped 7 bases, with 19 bases sitting between them. Germline lookup yields CDR1 MDHEN and CDR2 SYDVKM. The CDR3 DNA reads TGTGCCAGCACCATTCGTCGGGGGTTGGGCGGGGAGCTGTTTTTT. It specifies CASTIRRGLGGELFF.

CDR3 sequence: CASSLAEQGTGELFF. The DNA for the CDR3 is TGCGCCAGCAGCTTGGCAGAACAGGGGACCGGGGAGCTGTTTTTT. This sequence joins TRBV5-1 and TRBJ2-2; 7 nucleotides align to TRBD1. The germline V gene encodes CDR1 SGHRS and CDR2 YFSETQ. V shed 0 bases and J 5 bases; nucleotides not matched to a gene: 4. The CDR3 covers 15 residues.

The rearrangement uses TRBV11-2 and TRBJ1-2, with a tentative D call TRBD1 (5 bases). CDR3 length: 14 residues. The germline gives CDR1 SGHAT, CDR2 FQNNGV. The ends were cut back, 5 bases at V and 5 bases at J, with 15 bases in the middle. In DNA form, the CDR3 reads TGTGCCAGCAGCCCCGGGGGAGGCCGGTATGGCTACACCTTC. Translation gives CASSPGGGRYGYTF.

The chain is built from TRBV13 and TRBJ2-1; weak D call: TRBD1 (5 bases). The CDR3 consists of 12 residues. The V end lost 5 bases, the J end lost 10 bases, and 12 bases lay between the germline ends. The V gene's germline CDR1 is PRHDT and CDR2 FYEKMQ (reference sequence). The CDR3 DNA reads as TGTGCCAGCAGCCCAAATCAGGGAGAGCAGTTCTTC. Translation: CASSPNQGEQFF. Based on the CDR3 plus reference TRBV13 and TRBJ2-1, the full variable domain is AAGVIQSPRHLIKEKRETATLKCYPIPRHDTVYWYQQGPGQDPQFLISFYEKMQSDKGSIPDRFSAQQFSDYHSELNMSSLELGDSALYFCASSPNQGEQFFGPGTRLTVL.

The chain employs TRBV29-1 and TRBJ2-1; TRBD2 agrees at 8 bases. CDR1 is SQVTM and CDR2 is ANQGSEA in the germline V gene. CDR3 length: 13 residues. Trimming removed 5 bases from V and 9 bases from J; junction bases left unmatched: 9. The CDR3 DNA reads as TGCAGCGTTTGGGAGAGGAGCGGGAGTGAGCAGTTCTTC. Translation gives CSVWERSGSEQFF.

The chain joins TRBV28 to TRBJ1-2; D is undetermined. There are 15 residues in the CDR3. Germline CDR1 reads MDHEN; CDR2 reads SYDVKM. V was shortened by 5 bases and J by 0 bases, with 13 bases between the two germline ends. DNA of the CDR3: TGTGCCAGCAGTACCCCACCCGGGTCTAACTATGGCTACACCTTC. It encodes CASSTPPGSNYGYTF.

V and J are TRBV6-5 and TRBJ2-3, with D perhaps TRBD2 (5 bases). This CDR3 comprises 16 residues. The germline gives CDR1 MNHEY, CDR2 SVGAGI. The V gene lost 0 bases and the J gene lost 2 bases, with 12 bases spanning the gap. CDR3 nucleotides: TGTGCCAGCAGTTACTCAGTGGGAGAGATCACAGATACGCAGTATTTT. This gives the protein CASSYSVGEITDTQYF.

The V gene is TRBV4-1, the J gene TRBJ1-3, with D hard to call. With 4 bases removed from V and 0 bases from J, the gap between germline ends came to 13 bases. Looked up from germline, CDR1 is MGHRA and CDR2 is YSYEKL. This CDR3 spans 16 amino acids. In DNA, the CDR3 is TGCGCCAGCAGCCTCCGAGTCGGTTACTCTGGAAACACCATATATTTT. Translation gives CASSLRVGYSGNTIYF.

The chain links TRBV7-8 to TRBJ1-1; tentative D call: TRBD1 (6 bases). Looked up from germline, CDR1 is SGHVS and CDR2 is FQNEAQ. The length of the CDR3 is 13 residues. V dropped 1 base and J dropped 7 bases, with 10 bases sitting between them. Written as DNA, the CDR3 is TGTGCCAGCAGCTTAGACAGGGCCTATGAAGCTTTCTTT. Its protein is CASSLDRAYEAFF.

The chain combines TRBV6-6 with TRBJ2-7; the match to TRBD2 covers 8 bases. V lost 4 bases, J lost 4 bases, and 9 bases stayed unmatched. This CDR3 is 15 amino acids long. The V gene's germline CDR1 is MNHNY and CDR2 SVGAGI (reference sequence). The CDR3 region has the DNA TGTGCCAGCAGTTTCCACGGGAGGGCCGGTTACGAGCAGTACTTC. It encodes CASSFHGRAGYEQYF.

The chain links TRBV5-5 to TRBJ2-1; 12 nucleotides agree with TRBD2. Germline lookup yields CDR1 SGHKS and CDR2 YYEKEE (reference sequence). This CDR3 comprises 17 residues. Trimming removed 5 bases from V and 3 bases from J; junction bases left unmatched: 9. The CDR3 reads CASSLRLAGERYNEQFF. CDR3 sequence (DNA): TGTGCCAGCAGTCTCAGACTAGCGGGAGAGCGCTACAATGAGCAGTTCTTC.

The chain uses TRBV7-2 and TRBJ1-3; 7 nucleotides match TRBD1. This CDR3 spans 14 amino acids. V shed 4 bases and J 4 bases; nucleotides not matched to a gene: 4. CDR1 and CDR2 from the germline V gene are SGHTA and FQGNSA. For the CDR3, the DNA is TGTGCCAGCAGCTCCGGGACAGTGGGAAACACCATATATTTT. This translates into CASSSGTVGNTIYF.

CDR3 DNA sequence: TGTGCCAGCAGCTTGGGGGGGAGGGACACTGAAGCTTTCTTT. It encodes CASSLGGRDTEAFF. The V call is TRBV5-4, the J call TRBJ1-1, with a weak D call TRBD1 (5 bases). The V and J ends lost 0 bases and 3 bases respectively, with 9 bases between them. This CDR3 region has 14 residues. CDR1 is SGHNT and CDR2 is YYREEE in the germline V gene (reference sequence).

V and J are TRBV2 and TRBJ1-4; 10 bases are a match to TRBD1. V was pared by 8 bases and J by 8 bases, with 8 bases of the junction left unmatched. Germline lookup yields CDR1 SNHLY and CDR2 FYNNEI. CDR3 length equals 14 residues. CDR3 sequence: CASLGTGAEEKLFF. The CDR3 nucleotides read TGTGCCAGCCTTGGGACAGGGGCGGAAGAAAAACTGTTTTTT.

Turning to this clone: One end of the junction is discordant with germline, which a read error may explain. J is TRBJ2-7 and V is TRBV13, with D possibly TRBD2 on 6 matching bases. CDR3 length: 13 amino acids. Germline loops: CDR1 PRHDT, CDR2 FYEKMQ (reference sequence). The chain's CDR3 is CASSPTRGHEQCF. The CDR3 nucleotides read TGTGCCAGCAGCCCGACGCGGGGCCACGAGCAGTGCTTC.

This chain uses TRBV6-5 with TRBJ2-5, with 11 positions matching TRBD1. The J call could be wrong; TRBJ2-7 is a better fit for the DNA end. Germline assignment: CDR1 MNHEY and CDR2 SVGAGI. The CDR3 is made up of 15 amino acids. CDR3 sequence: CASRTTGTGGHEQYF. DNA of the CDR3: TGTGCCAGCAGGACCACCGGGACAGGGGGTCACGAGCAGTACTTC.

The chain recombines TRBV14 with TRBJ2-1; D gene uncertain. The V end was cut by 0 bases, the J end by 8 bases, with 8 bases between. The V gene's germline CDR1 is SGHDN and CDR2 FVKESK. The CDR3 contains 13 residues. The chain's CDR3 is CASSQDSVHEQFF. For the CDR3, the DNA is TGTGCCAGCAGCCAAGATTCAGTTCATGAGCAGTTCTTC.

The chain links TRBV5-4 to TRBJ2-5; TRBD1 agrees at 8 bases. In germline, CDR1 is SGHNT, CDR2 YYREEE (reference sequence). Trimming cost V 7 bases and J 5 bases; bases outside gene matches: 10. The CDR3 totals 14 residues. CDR3 DNA sequence: TGTGCCAGCGGTGACAGGGGAGGAGGGGAGACCCAGTACTTC. This codes for CASGDRGGGETQYF.

The chain has TRBV15 and TRBJ1-6; D not certain. From germline, CDR1 is LNHNV and CDR2 YYDKDF (reference sequence). The CDR3 is 17 residues long. The V and J ends lost 1 base and 0 bases respectively, with 10 bases between them. DNA for the CDR3: TGTGCCACCAGCAGAGTTAGCTACATCTCCTATAATTCACCCCTCCACTTT. Protein product: CATSRVSYISYNSPLHF.

V gene TRBV5-5 combines with J gene TRBJ2-2; 9 nucleotides match TRBD2. Unmatched junction bases numbered 12, after V lost 2 bases and J lost 4 bases. Germline V gene sequence: CDR1 SGHKS, CDR2 YYEKEE (reference sequence). The CDR3 sequence is 18 residues long. The DNA of the CDR3 is TGTGCCAGCAGCTTCCACCCACTCGCGGGAGGGCCCACCGGGGAGCTGTTTTTT. This translates into CASSFHPLAGGPTGELFF.

This chain links TRBV9 with TRBJ1-1; D ambiguous. V lost 0 bases, J lost 2 bases, and 5 bases lay in between. The CDR3 contains 13 residues. The germline gives CDR1 SGDLS, CDR2 YYNGEE. The CDR3: CASSVEANTEAFF. The CDR3 DNA is TGTGCCAGCAGCGTAGAAGCAAACACTGAAGCTTTCTTT. Combining the CDR3 with reference TRBV9 and TRBJ1-1 gives the whole variable domain DSGVTQTPKHLITATGQRVTLRCSPRSGDLSVYWYQQSLDQGLQFLIQYYNGEERAKGNILERFSAQQFPDLHSELNLSSLELGDSALYFCASSVEANTEAFFGQGTRLTVV.

The V call is TRBV6-5, the J call TRBJ2-1, with 11 bases matching TRBD2. The CDR3 totals 15 residues. From germline, CDR1 is MNHEY and CDR2 SVGAGI. After removal of 4 bases from V and 9 bases from J, the junction contained 8 bases not matched to a gene. The DNA of the CDR3 is TGTGCCAGCAGTTTGCTAGCGGGAGGAGTGTTTGAGCAGTTCTTC. Protein sequence: CASSLLAGGVFEQFF.

The chain carries TRBV2 and TRBJ1-5, with a tentative D call TRBD1 (6 bases). This CDR3 contains 19 residues. V shed 1 base and J shed 0 bases, with 19 bases lying between them. Germline lookup yields CDR1 SNHLY and CDR2 FYNNEI. The CDR3 nucleotides are TGTGCCAGCAGTGAAGAGGGGGGAGGGTGGGGTACTAGCAATCAGCCCCAGCATTTT. Amino acids: CASSEEGGGWGTSNQPQHF.

DNA for the CDR3: TGTGCCAGCAGTTGGTCGGACAGGAATGAGCAGTTCTTC. Protein sequence: CASSWSDRNEQFF. J is TRBJ2-1 and V is TRBV6-6; 7 nucleotides agree with TRBD1. Trimming took 4 bases from V and 7 from J; bases not matched to a gene: 4. Germline CDR1 MNHNY, CDR2 SVGAGI (reference sequence). The CDR3 is made up of 13 amino acids.

The rearrangement joins TRBV5-1 to TRBJ2-5, with 11 bases lining up with TRBD2. Germline CDR1 SGHRS, CDR2 YFSETQ. This CDR3 has 18 residues. V shed 0 bases and J 4 bases; nucleotides not matched to a gene: 11. The CDR3 DNA follows: TGCGCCAGCAGCTTGGCGGTAGCGGGAGGGCCAGATGCAGAGACCCAGTACTTC. Translating gives CASSLAVAGGPDAETQYF.